A single sample is the source of the 19 T cell receptor beta chains below, sequenced in a study of T cells after posttransplantation cyclophosphamide. TCRdb keeps only in-frame clones here, not all; method: immunoSEQ multiplex PCR. This repertoire shows fewer than 8,500 clones, roughly four fifths found once; its top ten account for less than 35%. Cyclophosphamide on days +3 and +4 followed busulfan-fludarabine conditioning and a marrow graft. The sequenced sample was CD8+ T cells sorted from PBMCs, obtained 1404 days after allogeneic stem cell transplant with posttransplant cyclophosphamide. Every receptor here comes from a female patient aged 50-65 years who received an allogeneic stem cell transplant from a related donor, was CMV-positive, and had no GVHD. Some T cells may be supplied by the graft donor.

This chain connects TRBV12-5 to TRBJ2-7; TRBD2 might be the D (6 bases). This CDR3 is 13 amino acids long. V lost 3 bases, J lost 3 bases, and 9 bases lay in between. Germline loops: CDR1 LGHNT, CDR2 FRNRAP. CDR3 bases: TGTGCTAGTGGTTTACCGGGGGACTACGAGCAGTACTTC. Residues: CASGLPGDYEQYF. Based on the CDR3 plus reference TRBV12-5 and TRBJ2-7, the full variable domain is DARVTQTPRHKVTEMGQEVTMRCQPILGHNTVFWYRQTMMQGLELLAYFRNRAPLDDSGMPKDRFSAEMPDATLATLKIQPSEPRDSAVYFCASGLPGDYEQYFGPGTRLTVT.

This chain joins TRBV7-9 and TRBJ2-3, with D perhaps TRBD1 (5 bases). Germline V gives CDR1 SEHNR, CDR2 FQNEAQ (reference sequence). This CDR3 is 13 amino acids long. V was trimmed by 3 bases and J by 2 bases, leaving 6 bases between them. Here the CDR3 reads CASSLDNTDTQYF. DNA of the CDR3: TGTGCCAGCAGCTTGGACAACACAGATACGCAGTATTTT. Full variable domain (remainder filled in from reference TRBV7-9 and TRBJ2-3): DTGVSQNPRHKITKRGQNVTFRCDPISEHNRLYWYRQTLGQGPEFLTYFQNEAQLEKSRLLSDRFSAERPKGSFSTLEIQRTEQGDSAMYLCASSLDNTDTQYFGPGTRLTVL.

The J gene is TRBJ2-1, the V gene TRBV27; 13 bases match TRBD2. Germline values: CDR1 MNHEY, CDR2 SMNVEV (reference sequence). The CDR3 runs 16 residues. The trim removed 6 bases at V and 5 bases at J, leaving 7 bases unmatched. Here the CDR3 reads CASRSSGTSGDNEQFF. In DNA form, the CDR3 reads TGTGCCAGCAGGTCCTCCGGGACTAGCGGGGACAATGAGCAGTTCTTC.

This rearrangement joins TRBV6-5 to TRBJ2-7, with D maybe TRBD1 (5 bases). CDR1 and CDR2 from the germline V gene are MNHEY and SVGAGI. CDR3 length equals 14 residues. V gave up 5 bases and J gave up 7 bases, with 18 bases separating them. As DNA, the CDR3 is TGTGCCAGCAGTGAAGGGGTCGCGGTCTATGAGCAGTACTTC. It is translated as CASSEGVAVYEQYF.

This clone has a handful of counts. The CDR3 DNA is TGCGCCAGCAGTGAGTCAACAAGAGGCCCCATATATTTT. It specifies CASSESTRGPIYF. V gene TRBV10-2 combines with J gene TRBJ1-3; D remains ambiguous. Trimming removed 0 bases at V and 11 bases at J, with 11 bases between. This CDR3 has 13 amino acids. CDR1 and CDR2 (germline): WSHSY, SAAADI.

The chain couples TRBV9 to TRBJ1-4; no clear D. The length of the CDR3 is 15 residues. Trimming shortened V by 5 bases and J by 8 bases, and 19 bases separated the two germline ends. Germline V lookup: CDR1 SGDLS, CDR2 YYNGEE. The CDR3 DNA follows: TGTGCCAGCAGTTATACCTCGACGGGAAACGAAAAACTGTTTTTT. It yields the protein CASSYTSTGNEKLFF.

The genes are TRBV15 and TRBJ1-3; maybe TRBD1 (5 bases). This CDR3 spans 18 amino acids. The germline gives CDR1 LNHNV, CDR2 YYDKDF (reference sequence). The ends were cut back, 3 bases at V and 0 bases at J, with 18 bases in the middle. In DNA form, the CDR3 reads TGTGCCACCAGCAGGCCCGGGGAGGGACCGAACTCTGGAAACACCATATATTTT. This sequence encodes CATSRPGEGPNSGNTIYF.

This chain joins TRBV2 and TRBJ2-5; 9 nucleotides line up with TRBD1. Gene TRBJ2-7 matches the end of the DNA better, so the J call may be wrong. The CDR3 has 15 residues. The germline V gene has CDR1 SNHLY and CDR2 FYNNEI. The CDR3 here is CASSAPGQGPYEQYF. The CDR3 bases are TGTGCCAGCAGTGCACCGGGACAGGGACCCTACGAGCAGTACTTC.

This chain uses TRBV27 with TRBJ2-3; D is unclear. Per germline, CDR1 MNHEY and CDR2 SMNVEV (reference sequence). V lost 3 bases, J lost 0 bases, and 7 bases lay in between. The CDR3 contains 14 residues. CDR3 protein: CASSFQTSTDTQYF. The CDR3 coding sequence is TGTGCCAGCAGTTTTCAGACTAGCACAGATACGCAGTATTTT.

The table lists this clone with a few counts. The V call is TRBV9, the J call TRBJ2-7, with D perhaps TRBD2 (5 bases). This CDR3 spans 14 amino acids. V was pared by 0 bases and J by 2 bases, with 9 bases between. Germline CDR1 SGDLS, CDR2 YYNGEE. CDR3 sequence reads: CASSVGGSPYEQYF. DNA for the CDR3: TGTGCCAGCAGCGTAGGAGGGAGTCCCTACGAGCAGTACTTC.

The rearrangement joins TRBV11-1 to TRBJ1-1, with D perhaps matching TRBD1 (6 bases). The CDR3 extends over 15 amino acids. V lost 8 bases to trimming and J lost 0 bases, with 16 bases between them. Germline V gene data show CDR1 as SGHAT and CDR2 as FQDESV (reference sequence). This CDR3 reads CASARVEGVNTEAFF. Here the CDR3 DNA reads TGTGCCAGCGCCCGAGTTGAGGGGGTGAACACTGAAGCTTTCTTT.

The CDR3 nucleotides read TGTGCCAGCAGCTTAGGCGGCATAACTGGAAACACCATATATTTT. It yields the protein CASSLGGITGNTIYF. The chain is built from TRBV7-8 and TRBJ1-3; no definite D call. With 1 base removed from V and 2 bases from J, the gap between germline ends came to 9 bases. The CDR3 covers 15 residues. Per the germline V gene, CDR1 is SGHVS and CDR2 is FQNEAQ.

The chain employs TRBV27 and TRBJ2-6, with no clear D. The germline CDR1 and CDR2 sequences are MNHEY and SMNVEV (reference sequence). V lost 3 bases and J 1 base, leaving 7 bases between the germline ends. The CDR3 is made up of 15 amino acids. The DNA for the CDR3 is TGTGCCAGCAGTTTCGGTCTATCTGGGGCCAACGTCCTGACTTTC. Protein: CASSFGLSGANVLTF.

This rearrangement joins TRBV7-3 to TRBJ1-1; a possible D gene is TRBD1 (5 bases). The CDR3 length is 15 residues. The germline V gene has CDR1 SGHTA and CDR2 FQGTGA. V lost 5 bases to trimming and J lost 2 bases, with 15 bases between them. The CDR3 DNA reads as TGTGCCAGCAGCCACGCTGCAGGGCCCAACACTGAAGCTTTCTTT. It yields the protein CASSHAAGPNTEAFF.

The CDR3 nucleotides read TGCGCCAGCAGCCCTCGGGACATAGACTACGAGCAGTACTTC. This sequence encodes CASSPRDIDYEQYF. This chain joins TRBV4-3 and TRBJ2-7; maybe TRBD1 (6 bases). Trimming pared 4 bases from V and 3 bases from J, leaving 13 bases between. Germline loops: CDR1 LGHNA, CDR2 YSLEER. The CDR3 spans 14 residues.

The chain uses TRBV29-1 and TRBJ2-1; D not certain. This CDR3 comprises 13 residues. Germline loops: CDR1 SQVTM, CDR2 ANQGSEA. In nucleotides, the CDR3 is TGCAGTGCCCTCAGACTGCTGAACAATGAGCAGTTCTTC. This translates into CSALRLLNNEQFF.

This clone was seen only a few times. V is TRBV19 and J is TRBJ2-7, with a possible D match to TRBD1 (6 bases). Trimming stripped 5 bases from V and 6 bases from J, with 11 bases between. CDR1 and CDR2 (germline): LNHDA, SQIVND (reference sequence). This CDR3 contains 12 residues. CDR3 loop: CASSDRGGEQYF. CDR3 sequence (DNA): TGTGCCAGTAGTGACCGAGGGGGCGAGCAGTACTTC.

This clone has more than one count but fewer than ten. The DNA is left out, because the CDR3 cannot be placed on it with certainty; the CDR3 is given as TCRdb lists it. The chain has TRBV28 and TRBJ1-3; the D call in the table, TRBD1, was not verified against the DNA. Germline V CDR1 and CDR2: MDHEN, SYDVKM. The CDR3 is 17 amino acids in total, end residues counted. The CDR3 sequence is CASSSSGTPSSGNTIYF.

This chain uses TRBV9 with TRBJ1-1; unclear D gene. Trimming took off 3 bases at V and 5 bases at J, with 14 bases between the two ends. The CDR3 loop spans 14 amino acids. The germline V gene encodes CDR1 SGDLS and CDR2 YYNGEE. The CDR3 loop reads CASSAEDGGTEAFF. Written as DNA, the CDR3 is TGTGCCAGCAGCGCAGAGGACGGAGGGACTGAAGCTTTCTTT. The full variable domain, rest sourced from reference TRBV9 and TRBJ1-1, is DSGVTQTPKHLITATGQRVTLRCSPRSGDLSVYWYQQSLDQGLQFLIQYYNGEERAKGNILERFSAQQFPDLHSELNLSSLELGDSALYFCASSAEDGGTEAFFGQGTRLTVV.